The T cell receptor (beta chain) described here comes from a study of T cells in Graves' hyperthyroidism and ophthalmopathy. About the study: Peripheral blood collection took place at initial diagnosis, before any treatment.

V shed 6 bases and J shed 1 base, with 15 bases lying between them. Germline V gene sequence: CDR1 LGHDT, CDR2 YNNKEL (reference sequence). CDR3 length: 15 amino acids. Amplification of TCR beta CDR3 regions used RNA as the template. The HTBI primer set drove a first-round RT-PCR of the TCR CDR3. TCRdb re-derived calls from the multiplex PCR reads in MiXCR, one entry per CDR3 protein. The table has 300,000 to 450,000 distinct CDR3 sequences, around 15% seen once. This clonotype originated in a woman aged 25 to 39 with Graves' ophthalmopathy. The V gene is TRBV3-1, the J gene TRBJ1-1; maybe TRBD1 (5 bases). Sequenced sample: blood. The CDR3 DNA sequence: TGTGCCAGCAGTCTACGCTGGGACGGGAACACTGAAGCTTTCTTT. Amino acids: CASSLRWDGNTEAFF.